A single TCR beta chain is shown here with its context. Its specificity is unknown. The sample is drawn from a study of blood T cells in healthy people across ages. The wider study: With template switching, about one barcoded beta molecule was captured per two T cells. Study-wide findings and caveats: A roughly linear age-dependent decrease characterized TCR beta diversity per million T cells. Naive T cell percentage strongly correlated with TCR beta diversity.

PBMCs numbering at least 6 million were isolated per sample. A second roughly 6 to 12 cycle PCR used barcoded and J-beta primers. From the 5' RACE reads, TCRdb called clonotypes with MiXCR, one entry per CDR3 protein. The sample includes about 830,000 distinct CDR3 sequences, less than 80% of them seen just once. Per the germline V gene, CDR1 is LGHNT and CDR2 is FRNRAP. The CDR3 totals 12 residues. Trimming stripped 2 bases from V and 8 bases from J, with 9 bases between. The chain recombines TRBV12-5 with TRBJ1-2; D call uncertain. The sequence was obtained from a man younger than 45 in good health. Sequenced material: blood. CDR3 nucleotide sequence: TGTGCTAGTGGTTTGTCTGGGCGAGGCTACACCTTC. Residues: CASGLSGRGYTF.